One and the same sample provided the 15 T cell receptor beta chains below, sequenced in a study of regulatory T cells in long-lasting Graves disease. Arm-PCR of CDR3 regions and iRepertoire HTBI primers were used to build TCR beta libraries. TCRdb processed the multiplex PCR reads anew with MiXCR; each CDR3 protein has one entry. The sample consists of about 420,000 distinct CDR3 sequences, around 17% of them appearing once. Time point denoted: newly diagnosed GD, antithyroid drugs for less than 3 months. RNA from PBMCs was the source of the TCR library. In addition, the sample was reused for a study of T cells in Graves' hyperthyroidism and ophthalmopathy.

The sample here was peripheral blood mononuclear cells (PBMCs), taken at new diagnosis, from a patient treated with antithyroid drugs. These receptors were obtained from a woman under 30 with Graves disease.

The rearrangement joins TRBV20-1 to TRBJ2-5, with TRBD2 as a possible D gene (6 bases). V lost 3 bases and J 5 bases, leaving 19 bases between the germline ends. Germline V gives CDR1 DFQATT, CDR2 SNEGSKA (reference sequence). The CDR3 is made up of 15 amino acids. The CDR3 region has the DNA TGCAGTGCTAGGGAGGGAGACAGTTTTGGGGAGACCCAGTACTTC. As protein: CSAREGDSFGETQYF.

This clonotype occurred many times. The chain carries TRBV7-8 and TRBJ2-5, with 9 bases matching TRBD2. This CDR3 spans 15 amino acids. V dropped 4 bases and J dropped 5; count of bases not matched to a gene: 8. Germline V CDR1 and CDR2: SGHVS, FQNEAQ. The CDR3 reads CASSYSGSRLETQYF. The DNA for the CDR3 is TGTGCCAGCAGCTATAGCGGGAGTAGATTGGAGACCCAGTACTTC.

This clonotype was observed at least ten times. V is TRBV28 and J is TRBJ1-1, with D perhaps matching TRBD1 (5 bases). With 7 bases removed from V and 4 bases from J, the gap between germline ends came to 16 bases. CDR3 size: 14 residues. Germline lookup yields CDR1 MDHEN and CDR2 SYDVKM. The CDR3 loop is CASIVGRAGTEAFF. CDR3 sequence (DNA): TGTGCCAGCATAGTCGGCAGGGCCGGCACTGAAGCTTTCTTT.

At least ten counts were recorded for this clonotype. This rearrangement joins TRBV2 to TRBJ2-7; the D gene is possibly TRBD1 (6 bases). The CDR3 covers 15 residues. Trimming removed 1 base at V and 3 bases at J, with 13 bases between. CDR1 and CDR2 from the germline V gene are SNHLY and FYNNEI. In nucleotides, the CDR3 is TGTGCCAGCAGTGAAGGTCAGGGGATCTACTACGAGCAGTACTTC. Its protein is CASSEGQGIYYEQYF.

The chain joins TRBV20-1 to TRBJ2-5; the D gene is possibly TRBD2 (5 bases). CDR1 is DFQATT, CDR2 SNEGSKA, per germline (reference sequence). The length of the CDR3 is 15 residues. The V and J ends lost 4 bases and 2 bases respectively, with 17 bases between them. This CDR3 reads CSAIIFPSSQETQYF. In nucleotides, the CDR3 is TGCAGTGCTATTATCTTCCCTAGCAGTCAAGAGACCCAGTACTTC.

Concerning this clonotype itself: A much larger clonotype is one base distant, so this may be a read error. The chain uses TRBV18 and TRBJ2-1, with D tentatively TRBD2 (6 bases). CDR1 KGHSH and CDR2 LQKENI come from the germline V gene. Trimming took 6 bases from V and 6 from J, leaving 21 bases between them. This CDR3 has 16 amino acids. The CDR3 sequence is CASSRTSKGSCNEQFF. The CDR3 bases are TGTGCCAGCTCTCGCACTAGCAAGGGTTCTTGCAATGAGCAGTTCTTC. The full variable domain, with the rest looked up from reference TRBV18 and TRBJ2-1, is NAGVMQNPRHLVRRRGQEARLRCSPMKGHSHVYWYRQLPEEGLKFMVYLQKENIIDESGMPKERFSAEFPKEGPSILRIQQVVRGDSAAYFCASSRTSKGSCNEQFFGPGTRLTVL.

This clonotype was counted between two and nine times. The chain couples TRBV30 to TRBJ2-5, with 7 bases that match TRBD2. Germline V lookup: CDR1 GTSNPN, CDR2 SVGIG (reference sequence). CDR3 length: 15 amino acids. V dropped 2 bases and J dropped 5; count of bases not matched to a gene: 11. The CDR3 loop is CAWSRLAVAPETQYF. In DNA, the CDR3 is TGTGCCTGGAGTCGGCTAGCGGTAGCCCCGGAGACCCAGTACTTC.

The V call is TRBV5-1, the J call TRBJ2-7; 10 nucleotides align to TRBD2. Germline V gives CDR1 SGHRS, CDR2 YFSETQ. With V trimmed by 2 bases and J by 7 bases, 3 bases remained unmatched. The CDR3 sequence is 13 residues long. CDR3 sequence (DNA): TGCGCCAGCAGCTTCCTAGCGGGAGTTGAGCAGTACTTC. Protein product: CASSFLAGVEQYF.

The CDR3 loop is CASSSGQGLDEQFF. CDR3 coding DNA: TGTGCCAGCAGCTCGGGACAGGGGCTCGATGAGCAGTTCTTC. The V call is TRBV12-3 or TRBV12-4, the J call TRBJ2-1, with TRBD1 matching over 10 bases. The CDR3 extends over 14 amino acids. V trimming: 6 bases; J trimming: 8 bases; junction bases outside the gene matches: 7.

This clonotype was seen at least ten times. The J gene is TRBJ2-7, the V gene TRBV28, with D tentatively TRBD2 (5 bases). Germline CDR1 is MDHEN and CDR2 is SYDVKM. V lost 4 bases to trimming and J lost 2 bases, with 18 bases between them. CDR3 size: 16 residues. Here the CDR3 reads CASSSPGSAHTYEQYF. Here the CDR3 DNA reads TGTGCCAGCAGTTCCCCAGGTAGCGCCCACACCTACGAGCAGTACTTC.

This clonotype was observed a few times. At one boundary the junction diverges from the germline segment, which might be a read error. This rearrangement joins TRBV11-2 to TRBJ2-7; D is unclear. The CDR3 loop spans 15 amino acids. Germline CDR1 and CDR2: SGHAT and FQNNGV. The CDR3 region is CASSTDPGASYGQYF. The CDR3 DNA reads TGTGCCAGCAGCACGGACCCAGGTGCCTCCTACGGGCAGTACTTC.

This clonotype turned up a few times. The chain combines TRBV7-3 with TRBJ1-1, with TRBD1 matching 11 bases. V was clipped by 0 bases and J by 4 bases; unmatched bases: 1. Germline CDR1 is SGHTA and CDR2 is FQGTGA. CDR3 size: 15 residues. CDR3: CASSLTGQGGTEAFF. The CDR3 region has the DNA TGTGCCAGCAGCTTAACGGGACAGGGGGGCACTGAAGCTTTCTTT.

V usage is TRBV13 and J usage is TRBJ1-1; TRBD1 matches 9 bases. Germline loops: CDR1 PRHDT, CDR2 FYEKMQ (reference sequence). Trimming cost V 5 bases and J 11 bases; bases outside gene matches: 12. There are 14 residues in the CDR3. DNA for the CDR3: TGTGCCAGCAGCCCCAGGGACAGGGAGAGGCGGGCTTTCTTT. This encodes CASSPRDRERRAFF.

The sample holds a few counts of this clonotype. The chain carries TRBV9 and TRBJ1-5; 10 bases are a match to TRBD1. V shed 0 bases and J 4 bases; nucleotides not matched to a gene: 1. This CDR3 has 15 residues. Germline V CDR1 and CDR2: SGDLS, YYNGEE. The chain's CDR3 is CASSVEGQGNQPQHF. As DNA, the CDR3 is TGTGCCAGCAGCGTAGAGGGACAGGGGAATCAGCCCCAGCATTTT.

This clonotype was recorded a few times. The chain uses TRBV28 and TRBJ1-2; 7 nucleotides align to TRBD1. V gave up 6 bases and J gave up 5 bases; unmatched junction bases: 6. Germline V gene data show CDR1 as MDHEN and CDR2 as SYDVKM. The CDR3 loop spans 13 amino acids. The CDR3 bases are TGTGCCAGCAGCCCCACCAGGGGGTATGGCTACACCTTC. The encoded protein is CASSPTRGYGYTF.